This T cell receptor beta chain was identified during a study of blood T cell repertoires in COVID-19. This clone appeared a few times. Under the authors' procedure: Cell counts per sample came from amplifying reference gene primers. The repertoire was sequenced with immunoSEQ multiplex PCR; TCRdb's copy has only in-frame clones and lacks some. V and J calls and clone size are as listed in that table; D and trimming were resolved from the DNA. The data hold around 230,000 clones, with roughly 89% observed a single time. The CDR3 length is 13 residues. J gave up 4 bases and V 9 bases, and 8 bases lay outside the gene matches. CDR1 WNHNN and CDR2 SYGVQD come from the germline V gene (reference sequence). Cohorts were assigned according to the clinical history that participants reported.

V and J are TRBV10-1 and TRBJ2-7, with 8 bases lining up with TRBD2. The sample consisted of PBMCs or T cells enriched from blood (not recorded which). This receptor was taken from a man between 18 and 29 years old with acute COVID-19. CDR3 nucleotides: TGCGCCAGAGGACAGCGGGAGTGGTACGAGCAGTACTTC. It is translated as CARGQREWYEQYF.